The source of this T cell receptor (beta chain) is a study of cytomegalovirus exposure and HLA in healthy donors. Germline CDR1 is SGHDN and CDR2 is FVKESK. V lost 5 bases to trimming and J lost 11 bases; unmatched junction nucleotides: 17. The CDR3 covers 16 residues. The PCR made use of 60 Vbeta and 13 Jbeta primers. Some clones are missing from TCRdb's copy, which holds only in-frame ones; the method was immunoSEQ multiplex PCR. The sample records roughly 160,000 clones, approximately 81% being singletons. This clone was seen more than once but under ten times. The TCR originated in a male donor in good health and CMV-seronegative. V gene TRBV14 combines with J gene TRBJ1-5, with TRBD1 identical over 8 bases. The sequencing input was PBMCs. As DNA, the CDR3 is TGTGCCAGCAGCGCGACCTCCTCAGGGGGCCATGGGGCCCAGCATTTT. Its protein is CASSATSSGGHGAQHF.